This T cell receptor beta chain was found in a study of siplizumab effects on memory and regulatory T cells. In regard to this clone: As yet, its antigen is unknown.

Produced via immunoSEQ multiplex PCR; TCRdb's table is partial and in-frame only. The data show roughly 100,000 clones, with over 90% seen just once and about 0.62% held by the top ten. Study-wide results and caveats: The study found naive T cells seemingly more diverse than memory cells and seemingly major alloresponse contributors. Mappable alloreactive CD4+ clones were on average about 62% Treg-derived with siplizumab, approximately 30% in controls. Significantly reduced by siplizumab was the cumulative frequency of alloreactive sequences, namely those traceable to unstimulated CD4+ memory cells. The authors did not confirm suppressive function in proliferating Tregs from siplizumab cultures.

V was clipped by 4 bases and J by 7 bases; unmatched bases: 3. CDR1 and CDR2 from the germline V gene are SNHLY and FYNNEI. The CDR3 extends over 15 amino acids. The specimen sequenced was Tregs sorted from blood. This TCR derives from a human donor in good health. This chain uses TRBV2 with TRBJ1-6; TRBD1 aligns across 11 bases. CDR3 amino acids: CASSADRGLNSPLHF. The CDR3 region has the DNA TGTGCCAGCAGTGCGGACAGGGGGCTCAATTCACCCCTCCACTTT. The entire variable domain, with the rest obtained from reference TRBV2 and TRBJ1-6, is as follows: EPEVTQTPSHQVTQMGQEVILRCVPISNHLYFYWYRQILGQKVEFLVSFYNNEISEKSEIFDDQFSVERPDGSNFTLKIRSTKLEDSAMYFCASSADRGLNSPLHFGNGTRLTVT.